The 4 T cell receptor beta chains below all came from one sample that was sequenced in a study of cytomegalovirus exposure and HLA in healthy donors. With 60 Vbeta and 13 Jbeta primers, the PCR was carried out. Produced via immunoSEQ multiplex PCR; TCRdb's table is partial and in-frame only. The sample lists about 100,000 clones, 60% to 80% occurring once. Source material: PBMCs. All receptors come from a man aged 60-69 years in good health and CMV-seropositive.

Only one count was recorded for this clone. The CDR3 loop reads CASSLGTGQGNEKLFF. The CDR3 region has the DNA TGTGCCAGCAGCTTAGGAACGGGACAGGGGAATGAAAAACTGTTTTTT. The rearrangement links TRBV7-9 to TRBJ1-4; TRBD1 matches 10 bases. V dropped 1 base and J dropped 5; count of bases not matched to a gene: 4. The germline V gene encodes CDR1 SEHNR and CDR2 FQNEAQ (reference sequence). CDR3 length: 16 residues.

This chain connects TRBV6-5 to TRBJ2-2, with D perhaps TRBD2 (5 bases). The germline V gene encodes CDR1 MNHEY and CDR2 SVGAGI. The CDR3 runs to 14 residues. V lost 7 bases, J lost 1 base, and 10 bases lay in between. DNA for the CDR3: TGTGCCAGCACCCGTGGAGGGAACACCGGGGAGCTGTTTTTT. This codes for CASTRGGNTGELFF.

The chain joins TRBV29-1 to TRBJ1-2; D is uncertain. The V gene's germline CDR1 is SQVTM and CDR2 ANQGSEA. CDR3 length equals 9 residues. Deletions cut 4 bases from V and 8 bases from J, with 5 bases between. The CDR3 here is CSVGAGYTF. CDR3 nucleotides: TGCAGCGTTGGTGCGGGCTACACCTTC. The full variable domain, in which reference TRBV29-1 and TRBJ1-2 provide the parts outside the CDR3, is SAVISQKPSRDICQRGTSLTIQCQVDSQVTMMFWYRQQPGQSLTLIATANQGSEATYESGFVIDKFPISRPNLTFSTLTVSNMSPEDSSIYLCSVGAGYTFGSGTRLTVV.

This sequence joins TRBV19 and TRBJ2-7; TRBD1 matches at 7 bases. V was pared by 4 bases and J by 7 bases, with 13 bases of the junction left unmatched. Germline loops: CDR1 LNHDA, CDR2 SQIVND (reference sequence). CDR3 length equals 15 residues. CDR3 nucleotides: TGTGCCAGTAGTAAGCCGGGACAGTCTCTTGGGGAGCAGTACTTC. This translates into CASSKPGQSLGEQYF. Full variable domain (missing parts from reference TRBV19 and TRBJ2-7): DGGITQSPKYLFRKEGQNVTLSCEQNLNHDAMYWYRQDPGQGLRLIYYSQIVNDFQKGDIAEGYSVSREKKESFPLTVTSAQKNPTAFYLCASSKPGQSLGEQYFGPGTRLTVT.